The next 30 T cell receptor beta chains were all read from a single sample in a study of blood T cell repertoires in COVID-19. Profiled with immunoSEQ multiplex PCR; TCRdb holds only in-frame clones, not every one. The sample holds some 290,000 clones, more than 85% seen once. Material: PBMCs or T cells enriched from blood (not recorded which). The receptors derive from a woman in her twenties or thirties who had been exposed to COVID-19.

The chain employs TRBV6-2 or TRBV6-3 and TRBJ2-7; 7 bases match TRBD1. The length of the CDR3 is 15 residues. V gave up 6 bases and J gave up 2 bases; unmatched junction bases: 10. Germline V gene sequence: CDR1 MNHEY, CDR2 SVGEGT. CDR3 nucleotides: TGTGCCAGCAGCCCGACCGGGACAGTGACCTACGAGCAGTACTTC. It codes for CASSPTGTVTYEQYF.

The rearrangement uses TRBV5-1 and TRBJ1-2, with a weak D call TRBD1 (6 bases). Germline V lookup: CDR1 SGHRS, CDR2 YFSETQ. The CDR3 is 14 amino acids. The V gene lost 0 bases and the J gene lost 7 bases, with 13 bases spanning the gap. The CDR3 loop is CASSLEAFRGGYTF. For the CDR3, the DNA is TGCGCCAGCAGCTTGGAAGCGTTCAGGGGTGGCTACACCTTC.

J is TRBJ1-1 and V is TRBV27; perhaps TRBD1 as D (6 bases). Germline loops: CDR1 MNHEY, CDR2 SMNVEV (reference sequence). Trimming stripped 6 bases from V and 1 base from J, with 12 bases between. The CDR3 covers 14 residues. This CDR3 is CASRIQGGNTEAFF. CDR3 sequence (DNA): TGTGCCAGCAGGATCCAAGGGGGGAACACTGAAGCTTTCTTT.

The V call is TRBV12-3 or TRBV12-4, the J call TRBJ1-1; D is ambiguous. V lost 2 bases and J 1 base, leaving 5 bases between the germline ends. The CDR3 contains 13 residues. The DNA of the CDR3 is TGTGCCAGCAGTTTAAGAGGGAACACTGAAGCTTTCTTT. Protein: CASSLRGNTEAFF.

The CDR3 DNA reads TGCGCCAGCAGCTCGGGGGCAGGGGGAAGCACCGGGGAGCTGTTTTTT. It specifies CASSSGAGGSTGELFF. This chain joins TRBV5-1 and TRBJ2-2; weak D call: TRBD1 (7 bases). The germline CDR1 and CDR2 sequences are SGHRS and YFSETQ. The V end was cut by 3 bases, the J end by 4 bases, with 16 bases between. The CDR3 loop spans 16 amino acids.

CDR3 region: CASSFRGADIQYF. For the CDR3, the DNA is TGTGCCAGCAGTTTCCGCGGGGCGGACATTCAGTACTTC. The chain links TRBV27 to TRBJ2-4, with D maybe TRBD2 (6 bases). From germline, CDR1 is MNHEY and CDR2 SMNVEV (reference sequence). This CDR3 spans 13 amino acids. V lost 3 bases, J lost 8 bases, and 11 bases lay in between.

This sequence joins TRBV9 and TRBJ2-3, with 7 bases that match TRBD2. CDR3 length: 16 residues. V dropped 0 bases and J dropped 4; count of bases not matched to a gene: 8. Germline CDR1 reads SGDLS; CDR2 reads YYNGEE. The CDR3 bases are TGTGCCAGCAGCGTAGATTTGGGGGGAGGGGCAGATACGCAGTATTTT. Translation gives CASSVDLGGGADTQYF.

The chain has TRBV19 and TRBJ1-3; D call uncertain. V shed 1 base and J shed 0 bases, with 10 bases lying between them. This CDR3 is 16 amino acids long. The germline CDR1 and CDR2 sequences are LNHDA and SQIVND (reference sequence). The DNA for the CDR3 is TGTGCCAGTAGTATAGTTCCCACCAGCTCTGGAAACACCATATATTTT. It yields the protein CASSIVPTSSGNTIYF. Complete variable domain (other parts from reference TRBV19 and TRBJ1-3): DGGITQSPKYLFRKEGQNVTLSCEQNLNHDAMYWYRQDPGQGLRLIYYSQIVNDFQKGDIAEGYSVSREKKESFPLTVTSAQKNPTAFYLCASSIVPTSSGNTIYFGEGSWLTVV.

This chain joins TRBV18 and TRBJ2-2; D unclear. Germline V gene sequence: CDR1 KGHSH, CDR2 LQKENI. This CDR3 has 16 residues. With 5 bases removed from V and 1 base from J, the gap between germline ends came to 14 bases. CDR3 protein: CASSATQVQNTGELFF. The CDR3 nucleotides read TGTGCCAGCTCAGCCACACAAGTTCAGAACACCGGGGAGCTGTTTTTT.

This clone was counted between two and nine times. This chain connects TRBV7-9 to TRBJ2-1; TRBD1 aligns across 9 bases. The V gene's germline CDR1 is SEHNR and CDR2 FQNEAQ (reference sequence). The CDR3 totals 17 residues. V lost 7 bases, J lost 4 bases, and 14 bases stayed unmatched. The CDR3 region is CASNQGQGTGYYNEQFF. As DNA, the CDR3 is TGTGCCAGCAACCAAGGACAGGGGACCGGGTATTACAATGAGCAGTTCTTC.

This chain connects TRBV6-5 to TRBJ1-2; weak D call: TRBD1 (5 bases). V lost 2 bases to trimming and J lost 7 bases, with 11 bases between them. The CDR3 covers 13 residues. From germline, CDR1 is MNHEY and CDR2 SVGAGI. The CDR3 nucleotides read TGTGCCAGCAGTTACGTGGGGACTTCTGGCTACACCTTC. Its protein product is CASSYVGTSGYTF.

The rearrangement links TRBV2 to TRBJ1-2; 7 bases agree with TRBD1. The CDR3 spans 15 residues. J was trimmed by 4 bases and V by 4 bases; bases with no gene match: 9. Germline loops: CDR1 SNHLY, CDR2 FYNNEI. CDR3 nucleotides: TGTGCCAGCAGTGGGACAGGCGTGTCTTTCTATGGCTACACCTTC. As protein: CASSGTGVSFYGYTF.

This sequence joins TRBV5-1 and TRBJ2-5, with 10 bases aligning to TRBD2. The germline V gene encodes CDR1 SGHRS and CDR2 YFSETQ. This CDR3 is 18 amino acids long. Trimming cost V 1 base and J 2 bases; bases outside gene matches: 11. The CDR3 bases are TGCGCCAGCAGCTTGATGATAGCGGGGGGTAAATTACAAGAGACCCAGTACTTC. Amino acids: CASSLMIAGGKLQETQYF.

The rearrangement links TRBV12-3 or TRBV12-4 to TRBJ2-7; 7 positions agree with TRBD2. V shed 6 bases, J shed 5 bases, and the junction held 4 bases outside the gene matches. The length of the CDR3 is 12 residues. CDR3 region: CASSPGGHEQYF. CDR3 in DNA: TGTGCCAGCAGCCCGGGGGGACACGAGCAGTACTTC.

V and J are TRBV4-3 and TRBJ1-2; 7 bases map to TRBD1. Trimming took 5 bases from V and 2 from J; bases not matched to a gene: 11. The germline gives CDR1 LGHNA, CDR2 YSLEER. This CDR3 comprises 16 residues. CDR3 nucleotide sequence: TGCGCCAGCAGCGAAAGATGGGGACAGAAGAACTATGGCTACACCTTC. Protein sequence: CASSERWGQKNYGYTF.

The chain joins TRBV7-2 to TRBJ1-5; 8 bases agree with TRBD1. Trimming cost V 4 bases and J 4 bases; bases outside gene matches: 6. Germline V gene lookup returns CDR1 SGHTA and CDR2 FQGNSA. This CDR3 is 15 amino acids long. The CDR3 loop reads CASSWDRQGNQPQHF. The DNA of the CDR3 is TGTGCCAGCAGCTGGGACAGGCAGGGTAATCAGCCCCAGCATTTT.

The J gene is TRBJ1-4, the V gene TRBV4-1; D unresolved. This CDR3 region has 13 residues. CDR1 and CDR2 (germline): MGHRA, YSYEKL. The V and J ends lost 4 bases and 7 bases respectively, with 10 bases between them. The CDR3 DNA follows: TGCGCCAGCAGCCGGTCCTCGGTTGAAAAACTGTTTTTT. It encodes CASSRSSVEKLFF.

This clone is a singleton in its sample. The rearrangement links TRBV6-4 to TRBJ2-2; D possibly corresponds to TRBD1 (5 bases). Trimming cost V 0 bases and J 3 bases, with 11 bases left between them. The length of the CDR3 is 16 residues. Germline CDR1 is MRHNA and CDR2 is SNTAGT. CDR3 bases: TGTGCCAGCAGTGACTCACCCCAGGGTCACACCGGGGAGCTGTTTTTT. It is translated as CASSDSPQGHTGELFF.

This chain connects TRBV5-1 to TRBJ2-5, with 12 bases that match TRBD2. The CDR3 has 14 amino acids. V was clipped by 8 bases and J by 1 base; unmatched bases: 3. The germline gives CDR1 SGHRS, CDR2 YFSETQ. The CDR3 protein is CASRLAGVQETQYF. CDR3 nucleotides: TGCGCCAGTCGACTAGCGGGGGTCCAAGAGACCCAGTACTTC.

This clone was recorded once. The chain has TRBV5-1 and TRBJ1-1; weak D call: TRBD1 (5 bases). In germline, CDR1 is SGHRS, CDR2 YFSETQ. Trimming stripped 2 bases from V and 0 bases from J, with 14 bases between. There are 16 residues in the CDR3. CDR3 sequence: CASSLVVGRMNTEAFF. CDR3 sequence (DNA): TGCGCCAGCAGCTTAGTGGTGGGGCGGATGAACACTGAAGCTTTCTTT.

This chain uses TRBV11-2 with TRBJ1-2; D perhaps matches TRBD1 (6 bases). Trimming pared 2 bases from V and 5 bases from J, leaving 6 bases between. The germline CDR1 and CDR2 sequences are SGHAT and FQNNGV. The CDR3 is made up of 12 amino acids. CDR3: CASSLQGYGYTF. The CDR3 DNA is TGTGCCAGCAGCTTACAGGGGTATGGCTACACCTTC. Looking up the rest from reference TRBV11-2 and TRBJ1-2 gives the full variable domain: EAGVAQSPRYKIIEKRQSVAFWCNPISGHATLYWYQQILGQGPKLLIQFQNNGVVDDSQLPKDRFSAERLKGVDSTLKIQPAKLEDSAVYLCASSLQGYGYTFGSGTRLTVV.

The V gene is TRBV5-1, the J gene TRBJ2-3; 13 bases map to TRBD2. This CDR3 is 17 amino acids long. Germline values: CDR1 SGHRS, CDR2 YFSETQ. V gave up 3 bases and J gave up 6 bases; unmatched junction bases: 10. CDR3 in amino acids: CASSSGLAGVEVDTQYF. DNA for the CDR3: TGCGCCAGCAGCTCAGGACTAGCGGGGGTTGAAGTCGATACGCAGTATTTT. The variable domain in full, with the rest retrieved from reference TRBV5-1 and TRBJ2-3, is KAGVTQTPRYLIKTRGQQVTLSCSPISGHRSVSWYQQTPGQGLQFLFEYFSETQRNKGNFPGRFSGRQFSNSRSEMNVSTLELGDSALYLCASSSGLAGVEVDTQYFGPGTRLTVL.

This chain links TRBV5-4 with TRBJ2-3, with 11 nucleotides matching TRBD2. CDR1 and CDR2 from the germline V gene are SGHNT and YYREEE (reference sequence). CDR3 length: 16 residues. The junction had 9 bases not matched to a gene; V was cut back by 4 bases and J by 5 bases. The CDR3 region is CASSPAPSGGRDTQYF. CDR3 coding DNA: TGTGCCAGCAGCCCCGCACCTAGCGGGGGGCGAGATACGCAGTATTTT.

This clone was observed a single time. The chain is built from TRBV5-4 and TRBJ2-2; 9 bases fit TRBD1. Germline V gene data show CDR1 as SGHNT and CDR2 as YYREEE (reference sequence). CDR3 length: 16 amino acids. V was clipped by 4 bases and J by 1 base; unmatched bases: 5. CDR3 sequence: CASSKMDRGNTGELFF. In DNA, the CDR3 is TGTGCCAGCAGCAAAATGGACAGGGGGAACACCGGGGAGCTGTTTTTT.

There are a few counts of this clone. The CDR3 spells CASSEETGSNTEAFF. The CDR3, as DNA: TGTGCCAGCAGTGAAGAAACAGGCTCGAACACTGAAGCTTTCTTT. The chain has TRBV6-1 and TRBJ1-1, with D possibly TRBD1 on 5 matching bases. CDR1 and CDR2 (germline): MNHNS, SASEGT. The CDR3 contains 15 residues. Trimming took off 1 base at V and 1 base at J, with 10 bases between the two ends.

The chain is built from TRBV11-2 and TRBJ2-3; 11 nucleotides align to TRBD2. The CDR3 totals 17 residues. Trimming cost V 5 bases and J 4 bases; bases outside gene matches: 11. Germline values: CDR1 SGHAT, CDR2 FQNNGV. The CDR3 region is CASSLVGTSGGSDTQYF. CDR3 DNA sequence: TGTGCCAGCAGCCTGGTGGGGACTAGCGGAGGTTCAGATACGCAGTATTTT.

The chain recombines TRBV3-1 (or the pseudogene TRBV3-2) with TRBJ2-2; 8 bases agree with TRBD2. The CDR3 covers 16 residues. The germline gives CDR1 LGHDT, CDR2 YNNKEL (reference sequence). V lost 1 base to trimming and J lost 5 bases; unmatched junction nucleotides: 6. The CDR3 nucleotides read TGTGCCAGCAGCCAAGTACCGGGGGGGAGGACCGGGGAGCTGTTTTTT. Protein: CASSQVPGGRTGELFF.

CDR3 nucleotides: TGCGCCAGCAGCGTCGGAGGGGGCCTTCTTTACGAGCAGTACTTC. Protein sequence: CASSVGGGLLYEQYF. This rearrangement joins TRBV5-1 to TRBJ2-7; maybe TRBD1 (7 bases). V was cut by 4 bases and J by 4 bases, with 18 bases left in between. The CDR3 has 15 amino acids. Germline CDR1 SGHRS, CDR2 YFSETQ.

J is TRBJ2-1 and V is TRBV11-2, with 8 bases fitting TRBD2. Germline trimming cut 5 bases from V and 5 bases from J; bases unmatched to any gene: 11. The CDR3 length is 16 residues. Germline-derived CDR1 and CDR2 are SGHAT and FQNNGV. Here the CDR3 reads CASSAPLGGGNNEQFF. The CDR3 coding sequence is TGTGCCAGCAGCGCCCCTCTGGGCGGGGGGAACAATGAGCAGTTCTTC.

The chain links TRBV4-2 to TRBJ2-3, with a tentative D call TRBD2 (5 bases). This CDR3 comprises 15 residues. Germline CDR1 reads LGHNA; CDR2 reads YNFKEQ. Deletions cut 4 bases from V and 3 bases from J, with 14 bases between. The DNA of the CDR3 is TGTGCCAGCAGCCTCGGACTGAAGAGGACAGATACGCAGTATTTT. Amino acids: CASSLGLKRTDTQYF.